This T cell receptor (beta chain) emerged from a study of cytomegalovirus exposure and HLA in healthy donors (dated by TCRdb to about 2017). Study-level background: According to an earlier analysis of several hundred of the donors, roughly 180 million T cells yielded 90 million to 140 million unique TCR beta sequences and 250 to 350 Gb of sequence data. Roughly 320 gigabases of sequencing data and tens of millions of unique TCR sequences made up an early release that covered over 550 HLA-typed donors. Of the 350 to 450 genotyped donors, approximately 81% were placed in the genetic ancestry cluster associated with self-reported Caucasian donors. The study was designed to test whether signatures of past pathogen exposure could be identified by cataloging public T cell receptors. The T cell repertoires of 550 to 850 subjects were profiled by immunosequencing and related to cytomegalovirus serostatus. In addition to the first cohort of around 670 subjects, a separate validation cohort of about 120 different subjects was used. High-throughput TCR immunosequencing, statistical association of individual TCRs with disease status, and machine learning were combined to predict cytomegalovirus infection status. To study patterns of TCR occurrence, a later analysis re-analyzed previously published TCR beta repertoires from around 670 donors and added high-resolution HLA genotyping. The later analysis used no new phenotypic data to find candidate immune exposures, relying instead on TCR beta sequences and their occurrence across donors. An earlier analysis of around 540 of the donors applied high-throughput TCR beta sequencing to assess whether each TCR beta V gene segment acted as functional or pseudogenic. Donor age, sex, ethnicity and CMV serostatus were collected together with the repertoire data. A later genetic analysis used genome-wide SNP genotypes for 398 of the 666 donors, treating that subset as a discovery cohort. All discovery cohort repertoires had been generated using a single sequencing platform. HLA typing included class I and class II loci at four-digit resolution. Typing coverage differed by locus: A, B, C, DRB1 and DQB1 were typed in roughly 620-630 donors, DQA1 in about 510, DPA1 in 600 to 610, and DPB1 in 450 to 480. Roughly 5 DR-DQ haplotypes were treated as single units for association and clustering because of strong linkage in the cohort. On average, about 200,000 unique TCR beta nucleotide sequences were sequenced per donor among a few hundred genotyped donors of the cohort, with roughly 20% of those sequences being non-productive. The study at large found these results: The cohort was sequenced for TCR beta chains only, and without alpha or paired-chain data the features that could be detected were limited. V-gene and J-gene trimming of TCR beta chains was associated with a missense DCLRE1C variant in a later genetic analysis, and the association was replicated in an independent cohort. The presence/absence analyses assumed that sequencing depth was roughly uniform across donors, and that assumption may not be true. The classifier was reported to diagnose cytomegalovirus status with high specificity and sensitivity in both the original and validation cohorts. Linkage disequilibrium might explain the correlated functional status among segregating V segments, but an unknown experimental factor could not be ruled out. For the cohort, immune exposure information was limited to CMV serostatus. The sequencing pipeline was judged likely to have produced a cluster of highly shared sequence variants as a technical artifact. A later analysis reported that several top co-occurrence clusters appeared linked to parvovirus B19, influenza, CMV and Epstein-Barr virus. Because counts were too low, seventeen rarely observed V segments, including chromosome 9 orphons, were excluded from the earlier analysis of fewer than 650 of the donors. The authors suggested that the approach could potentially be extended to other disease states and immunological phenotypes. Most TCR sequences were seen in very few donors, while some public TCRs were found in many individuals. Some IMGT-functional V segments, including TRBV6-2 and TRBV6-3, could not be told apart with the 87-base-pair reads, so those segments were excluded. Most CMV-associated TCR beta chains appeared to be HLA-restricted in a later analysis, and the HLA associations seemed to be driven largely by CMV exposure. In an earlier analysis of around 600 of the donors, most TCR beta V segments appeared in productive rearrangements about 87% or about 30% of the time, broadly matching IMGT annotations. A later analysis found that HLA-associated TCR beta chains were more clonally expanded and had lower generation probabilities than equally common non-associated chains. In vitro tests confirmed that three of the cytomegalovirus-associated TCR beta chains recognize cytomegalovirus antigens. A further reported finding was that TCR beta sequences accurately predicted the HLA-A and HLA-B alleles for most subjects in the first cohort. According to a later genetic analysis, donors in an Asian-associated ancestry cluster had fewer N-insertions in productive TCRs than the approximately 700-donor mean. According to a later analysis, TCR association rates differed among HLA loci, with DRB1 alleles showing the most associated TCRs and HLA-C alleles showing the fewest. The study listed over 150 TCR beta chains as associated with cytomegalovirus. Because HLA typing was missing for some donors at each locus, association tests included only the typed subset. In a later analysis, 16,951 TCR beta sequences were associated with specific HLA alleles at a false discovery rate of 0.05. When HLA alleles, especially DR and DQ, strongly co-occurred, attributing TCR associations to individual alleles was difficult.

The library was built by means of the immunoSEQ multiplex PCR assay. For the multiplex PCR, a mixture combining 60 forward primers for TCR Vbeta segments and 13 reverse primers for TCR Jbeta segments was used. The CDR3 region of rearranged TCR beta genes was amplified from genomic DNA with a multiplex PCR assay. On the Illumina HiSeq System, the amplified TCR beta libraries were sequenced as 87-base-pair reads. On the study's bioinformatics: Across the roughly 600 repertoires, a later analysis counted 75 million to 90 million unique TCR beta chains, around 10 million of which were shared by at least two donors. Raw reads were error-corrected and collapsed into unique sequences by a nearest-neighbor algorithm in which closely related sequences were merged to remove PCR and sequencing errors. To assign V, D and J gene segments, CDR3 sequences were aligned to IMGT reference sequences. Each retained sequence needed at least a six-nucleotide match to both a V gene segment and a J gene segment. Rearrangements were called productive when the CDR3 lacked stop codons and stayed in frame with V and J; all others were non-productive. Following IMGT convention, CDR3 was defined as the stretch from the second conserved V-encoded cysteine up to the conserved J-encoded phenylalanine. The earlier analysis of some 600 of the donors excluded sequences that lacked an unambiguous match to a single V gene segment. An earlier analysis of approximately 590 of the donors classified V segments as functional when productive rearrangements were above 56.7% and as segregating when the standard deviation between donors was above 5%. To diagnose cytomegalovirus status from the catalog of TCR beta chain sequences, a statistical classification framework was built. In a later analysis, V and J genes were assigned by comparing TCR nucleotide sequences against IMGT/GENE-DB human TR gene sequences. A later analysis assigned CDR3 sequences and most-parsimonious VDJ recombination scenarios with the TCRdist pipeline. In a later analysis, each TCR beta chain was defined by its CDR3 amino acid sequence together with its V-gene family, and reads without a unique V-gene family were excluded. In a later analysis, approximately 590 highly shared, low-generation-probability nucleotide sequences were removed to address suspected cross-contamination and a sequencing artifact. For each public chain, a later analysis derived a clonal expansion index from normalized ranks of inferred template counts within each repertoire. In a later analysis, generation probabilities were computed with a VDJ recombination model fitted to out-of-frame rearrangements, and the resulting probabilities were checked against IGoR. In a later analysis, hypergeometric tests were used to score TCR-TCR, TCR-HLA and TCR-CMV co-occurrence, with a repertoire-size bias correction applied to TCR pairs. False discovery rates were estimated in a later analysis by permuting HLA or CMV assignments 20 times. A later analysis grouped co-occurring TCRs with DBSCAN, adding TCRdist sequence similarity when clustering within HLA-allele-positive subsets. For co-occurrence clustering, repertoires with fewer than 30,000 or more than 120,000 public chains were excluded, along with about five repertoires with anomalous nucleotide sharing. Sourced from immuneACCESS, this table was stored by TCRdb with only in-frame sequences that have V and J called. A share of the clones is absent; for the studies checked, an unresolved V gene accounts for under half, and the remainder has no known explanation. The DNA was the basis for D and trimming; V, J and clone size are from that table. The sample has about 170,000 clones on record, approximately 84% of them singletons. Jointly, the top ten make up under 5% of the sample.

Measured from the cysteine to the phenylalanine, the CDR3 is 16 residues long. Just the 48-base CDR3 DNA is kept, in frame starting at base 1. V is trimmed back by 0 bases and J by 2 bases, and the junction contains 5 bases that no gene match accounts for. CDR1 and CDR2 (SGHNT, YYREEE) derive from the germline V gene (reference sequence). For this clone: Its antigen specificity is not known. Per-nucleotide qualities are absent, and no much larger clonotype sits a single base away.

The cohort consisted of approximately 670 healthy bone marrow donors. At the time of sampling, every cohort member was nominally healthy, though immune exposures that went unrecorded were likely present. The donor was CMV seropositive and belonged to the group of 250 to 300 seropositive cohort members. Each donor provided a peripheral blood sample, and peripheral blood mononuclear cells were used for TCR beta sequencing. Genomic DNA extraction from the blood cell samples was performed with the Qiagen DNeasy Blood Extraction Kit. The sequence is built from TRBV5-4 and TRBJ2-3, with TRBD1 matching 8 junction bases. Material: PBMCs. The sequence was obtained from a woman aged 45-65 years in good health and CMV-seropositive. The CDR3 loop reads CASSLEVQGDTDTQYF. The base sequence is TGTGCCAGCAGCTTGGAGGTACAGGGGGACACAGATACGCAGTATTTT.